Detailed here is one T cell receptor (beta chain). CDR3 regions of TCR beta were amplified from RNA transcripts. Second-round multiplex PCR followed a first-round RT-PCR using HTBI primers. MiXCR was run by TCRdb on the multiplex PCR reads, yielding one entry per CDR3 protein. This sample yields hundreds of thousands of distinct CDR3 sequences, of which roughly two fifths are seen a single time; 3.3% belongs to the top ten. V lost 10 bases to trimming and J lost 2 bases; unmatched junction nucleotides: 7. This CDR3 contains 15 residues. Germline lookup yields CDR1 ENHRY and CDR2 SYGVKD. This sample is part of a study of Graves' ophthalmopathy and Graves' hyperthyroidism.

Material for sequencing was peripheral blood. The clonotype comes from an adult man with Graves' ophthalmopathy. This sequence joins TRBV10-3 and TRBJ2-6, with TRBD1 matching over 8 bases. CDR3 protein: CASKIQGAGANVLTF. As DNA, the CDR3 is TGTGCCAGCAAGATACAGGGGGCTGGGGCCAACGTCCTGACTTTC.